The sample holds one count of the clone carrying this T cell receptor beta chain. This entry is derived from a study of shared clonotypes between healthy human individuals. Study-wide background: Serving as donors were two women and three men, whose ages spanned 18 to 49. The plates for each donor numbered three CD4 naive, three CD4 memory, two CD8 naive and one CD8 memory.

Memory CD4+ cells were the fraction left after CD45RA+ naive selection. The CDR3 runs to 15 residues. CDR1 and CDR2 (germline): MDHEN, SYDVKM. Deletions cut 3 bases from V and 3 bases from J, with 9 bases between. Some clones are missing from TCRdb's copy, which holds only in-frame ones; the method was immunoSEQ multiplex PCR. The profile shows roughly 500,000 clones, about 96% of them singletons. This rearrangement joins TRBV28 to TRBJ2-6; D remains ambiguous. This receptor was obtained from a young woman in good health. Sequencing used naive CD4+ T cells sorted from blood. Indicated subset: CD45RA+ positively selected. The DNA of the CDR3 is TGTGCCAGCAGTTTGATCGGTAGTGGGGCCAACGTCCTGACTTTC. Translating gives CASSLIGSGANVLTF.